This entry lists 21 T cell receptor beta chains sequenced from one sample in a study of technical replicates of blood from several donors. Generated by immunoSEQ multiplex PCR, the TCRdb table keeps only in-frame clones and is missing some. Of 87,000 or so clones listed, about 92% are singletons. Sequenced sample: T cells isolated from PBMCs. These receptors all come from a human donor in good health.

For the CDR3, the DNA is TGTGCCAGTAGTATACTAGCGGGAGGCTATGTTGAGCAGTTCTTC. Its translation: CASSILAGGYVEQFF. V usage is TRBV19 and J usage is TRBJ2-1; TRBD2 matches at 11 bases. The germline gives CDR1 LNHDA, CDR2 SQIVND (reference sequence). Losses at the gene ends were 2 bases for V and 9 bases for J; bases not matched to a gene: 6. The CDR3 is 15 residues long.

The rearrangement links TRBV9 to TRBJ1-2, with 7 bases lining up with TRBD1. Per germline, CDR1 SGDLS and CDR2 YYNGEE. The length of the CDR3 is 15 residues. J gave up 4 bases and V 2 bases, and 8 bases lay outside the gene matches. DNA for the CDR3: TGTGCCAGCAGCGTGGAGACAGGGAGCCGCTATGGCTACACCTTC. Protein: CASSVETGSRYGYTF.

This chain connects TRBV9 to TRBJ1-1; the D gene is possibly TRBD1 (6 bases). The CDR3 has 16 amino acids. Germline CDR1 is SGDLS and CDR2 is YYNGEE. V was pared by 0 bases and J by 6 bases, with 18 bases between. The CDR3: CASSVEKVRGWAEAFF. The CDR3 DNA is TGTGCCAGCAGCGTAGAAAAAGTCAGGGGCTGGGCTGAAGCTTTCTTT.

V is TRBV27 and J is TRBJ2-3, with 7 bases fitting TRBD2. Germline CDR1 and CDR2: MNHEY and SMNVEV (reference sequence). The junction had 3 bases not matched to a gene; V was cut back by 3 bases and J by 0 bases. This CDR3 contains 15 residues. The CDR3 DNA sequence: TGTGCCAGCAGTTTTGGGGGGGTAAGCACAGATACGCAGTATTTT. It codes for CASSFGGVSTDTQYF.

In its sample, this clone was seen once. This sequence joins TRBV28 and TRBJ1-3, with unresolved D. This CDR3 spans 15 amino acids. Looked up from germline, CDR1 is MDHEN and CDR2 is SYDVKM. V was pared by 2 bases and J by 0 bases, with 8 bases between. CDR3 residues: CASSLVMSSGNTIYF. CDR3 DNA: TGTGCCAGCAGTTTAGTTATGAGCTCTGGAAACACCATATATTTT.

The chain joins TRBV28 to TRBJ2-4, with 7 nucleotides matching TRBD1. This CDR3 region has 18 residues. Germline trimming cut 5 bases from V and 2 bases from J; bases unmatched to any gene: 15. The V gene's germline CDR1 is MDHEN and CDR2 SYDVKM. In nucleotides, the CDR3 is TGTGCCAGCAGTCGAAGTTTCCTACGCAGGGGGACCAAAAACATTCAGTACTTC. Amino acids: CASSRSFLRRGTKNIQYF.

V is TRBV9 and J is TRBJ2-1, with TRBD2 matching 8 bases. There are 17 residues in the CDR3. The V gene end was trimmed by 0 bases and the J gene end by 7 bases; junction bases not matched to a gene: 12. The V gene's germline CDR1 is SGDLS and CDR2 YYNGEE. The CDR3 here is CASSVGLLGAGVNEQFF. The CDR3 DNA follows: TGTGCCAGCAGCGTAGGGCTTCTCGGAGCGGGAGTTAATGAGCAGTTCTTC.

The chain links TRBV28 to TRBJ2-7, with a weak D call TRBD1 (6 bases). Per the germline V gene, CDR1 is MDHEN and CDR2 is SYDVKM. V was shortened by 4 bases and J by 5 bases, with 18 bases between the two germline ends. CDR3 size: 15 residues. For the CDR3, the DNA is TGTGCCAGCAGTTCTCCTATAGTGGGGGCGAACGAGCAGTACTTC. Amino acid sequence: CASSSPIVGANEQYF.

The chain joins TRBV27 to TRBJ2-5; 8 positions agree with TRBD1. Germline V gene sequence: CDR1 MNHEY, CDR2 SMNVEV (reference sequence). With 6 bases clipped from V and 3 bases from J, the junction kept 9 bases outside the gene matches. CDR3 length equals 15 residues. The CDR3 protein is CASREGTGRKETQYF. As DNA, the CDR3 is TGTGCCAGCAGGGAGGGGACAGGTAGAAAAGAGACCCAGTACTTC.

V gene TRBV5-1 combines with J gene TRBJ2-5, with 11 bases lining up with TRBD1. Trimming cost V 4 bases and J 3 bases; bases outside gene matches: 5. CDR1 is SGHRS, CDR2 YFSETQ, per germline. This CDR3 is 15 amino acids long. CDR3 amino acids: CASSNRDRGEETQYF. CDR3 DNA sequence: TGCGCCAGCAGCAATCGGGACAGGGGGGAAGAGACCCAGTACTTC.

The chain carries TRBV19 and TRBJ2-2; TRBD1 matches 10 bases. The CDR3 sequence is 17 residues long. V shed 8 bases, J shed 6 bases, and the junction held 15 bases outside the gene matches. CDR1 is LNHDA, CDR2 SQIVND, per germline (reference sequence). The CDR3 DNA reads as TGTGCCAGTCGCGTCTCGGGACAGGGGTCTTTAGCCGGGGAGCTGTTTTTT. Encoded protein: CASRVSGQGSLAGELFF.

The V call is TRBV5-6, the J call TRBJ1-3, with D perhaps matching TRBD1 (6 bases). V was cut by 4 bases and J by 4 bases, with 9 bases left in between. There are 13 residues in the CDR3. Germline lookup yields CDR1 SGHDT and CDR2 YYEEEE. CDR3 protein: CASSVGQGNTIYF. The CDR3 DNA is TGTGCCAGCAGCGTAGGACAGGGAAACACCATATATTTT. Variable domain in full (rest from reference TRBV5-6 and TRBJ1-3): DAGVTQSPTHLIKTRGQQVTLRCSPKSGHDTVSWYQQALGQGPQFIFQYYEEEERQRGNFPDRFSGHQFPNYSSELNVNALLLGDSALYLCASSVGQGNTIYFGEGSWLTVV.

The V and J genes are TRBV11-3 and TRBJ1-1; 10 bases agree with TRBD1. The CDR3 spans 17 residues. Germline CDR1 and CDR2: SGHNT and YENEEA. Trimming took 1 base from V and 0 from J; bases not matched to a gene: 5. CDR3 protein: CASSLVDRGPVNTEAFF. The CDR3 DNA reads TGTGCCAGCAGCTTAGTTGACAGGGGGCCGGTGAACACTGAAGCTTTCTTT.

The CDR3 DNA reads TGTGCCATCAGTCAACTAGCGGGGTCTCCGGGTGGGGCCAACGTCCTGACTTTC. This gives the protein CAISQLAGSPGGANVLTF. This rearrangement joins TRBV10-3 to TRBJ2-6; 10 nucleotides align to TRBD2. With V trimmed by 5 bases and J by 3 bases, 10 bases remained unmatched. The CDR3 length is 18 residues. Germline assignment: CDR1 ENHRY and CDR2 SYGVKD.

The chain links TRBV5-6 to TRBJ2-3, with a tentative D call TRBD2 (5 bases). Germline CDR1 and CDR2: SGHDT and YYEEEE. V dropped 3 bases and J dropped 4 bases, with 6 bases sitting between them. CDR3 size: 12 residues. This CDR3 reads CASSWGADTQYF. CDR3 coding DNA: TGTGCCAGCAGCTGGGGAGCAGATACGCAGTATTTT.

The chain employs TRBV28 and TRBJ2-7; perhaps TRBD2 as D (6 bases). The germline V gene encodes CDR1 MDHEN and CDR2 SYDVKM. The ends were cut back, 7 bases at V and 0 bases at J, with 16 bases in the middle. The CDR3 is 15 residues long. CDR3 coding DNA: TGTGCCAGCATGGGGGTGTGGACTACCTCCTACGAGCAGTACTTC. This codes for CASMGVWTTSYEQYF.

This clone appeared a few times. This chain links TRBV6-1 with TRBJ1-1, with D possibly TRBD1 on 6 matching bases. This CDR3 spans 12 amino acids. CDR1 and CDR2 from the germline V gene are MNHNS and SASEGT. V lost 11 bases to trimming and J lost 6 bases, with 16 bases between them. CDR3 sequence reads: CAGKQGKAEAFF. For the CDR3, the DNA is TGTGCCGGCAAACAGGGAAAGGCTGAAGCTTTCTTT.

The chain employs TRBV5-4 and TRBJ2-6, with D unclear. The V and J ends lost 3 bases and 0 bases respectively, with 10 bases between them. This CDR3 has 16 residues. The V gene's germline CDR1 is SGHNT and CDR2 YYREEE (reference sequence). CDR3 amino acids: CASSSDTYSGANVLTF. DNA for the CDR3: TGTGCCAGCAGCTCCGACACGTACTCTGGGGCCAACGTCCTGACTTTC.

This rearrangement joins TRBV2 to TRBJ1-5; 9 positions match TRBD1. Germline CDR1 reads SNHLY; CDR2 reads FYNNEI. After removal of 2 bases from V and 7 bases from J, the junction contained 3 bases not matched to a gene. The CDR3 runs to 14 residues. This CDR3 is CASSERTGEQPQHF. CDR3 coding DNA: TGTGCCAGCAGTGAACGGACAGGGGAACAGCCCCAGCATTTT.

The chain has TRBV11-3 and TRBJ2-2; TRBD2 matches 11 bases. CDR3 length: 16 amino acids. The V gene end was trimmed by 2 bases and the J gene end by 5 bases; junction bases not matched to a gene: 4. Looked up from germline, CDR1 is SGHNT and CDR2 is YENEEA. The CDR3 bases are TGTGCCAGCAGCTTAAGGGTAGCGGGAGGGACCGGGGAGCTGTTTTTT. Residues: CASSLRVAGGTGELFF.

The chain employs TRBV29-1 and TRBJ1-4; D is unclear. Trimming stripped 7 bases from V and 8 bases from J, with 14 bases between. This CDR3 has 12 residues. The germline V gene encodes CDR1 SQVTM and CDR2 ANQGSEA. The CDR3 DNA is TGCAGCGCTGGGGAGACGGAAGAAAAACTGTTTTTT. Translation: CSAGETEEKLFF.